These T cell receptor beta chains were read from a single sample in a study of control samples from healthy donors and cancer patients. Assay: immunoSEQ multiplex PCR; the TCRdb copy retains only in-frame clones and omits some. Altogether approximately 170,000 clones are present, roughly 93% being singletons, with the ten largest covering 4.1%. The material sequenced was blood. These receptors all come from a woman aged 55-70 years in good health. Both conserved end residues are part of each CDR3. The order of the fields is V gene, D gene, J gene, clone size, CDR3 DNA, CDR3 protein. D genes are given only for firm matches. Clone size is stated in some rows and not others, as once, few, many or a class when expanded.

TRBV7-9	.	TRBJ1-4	.	TGTGCCAGCACCAAGGGTGCAACTAATGAAAAACTGTTTTTT	CASTKGATNEKLFF
TRBV3-1/TRBV3-2	.	TRBJ1-3	.	TGTGCCAGCAGCCCAAGCTCTGGAAACACCATATATTTT	CASSPSSGNTIYF
TRBV9	.	TRBJ1-1	.	TGTGCCAGCAGCGTATCGGGGAACACTGAAGCTTTCTTT	CASSVSGNTEAFF
TRBV30	.	TRBJ1-2	.	TGTGCCTGGAGTGTCACCGTCTATGGCTACACCTTC	CAWSVTVYGYTF
TRBV7-2	TRBD1	TRBJ1-2	.	TGTGCCAGCAGCTTATCCCGGGGACAGGGTAACTATGGCTACACCTTC	CASSLSRGQGNYGYTF
TRBV9	TRBD1	TRBJ2-5	.	TGTGCCAGCAGCCCAGGGGGCGCAAGTGGGGAGACCCAGTACTTC	CASSPGGASGETQYF
TRBV11-3	.	TRBJ2-3	.	TGTGCCAGCAGCTTTCTTCCAGTTATGGACATCACAGATACGCAGTATTTT	CASSFLPVMDITDTQYF
TRBV11-2	.	TRBJ1-1	.	TGTGCCAGCAGCTTAGTCTTTTTGGCCGCGACTTTCTTT	CASSLVFLAATFF
TRBV30	.	TRBJ1-1	.	TGTGCCTGCAGCAGGGAAAACACTGAAGCTTTCTTT	CACSRENTEAFF
TRBV10-1	.	TRBJ1-1	.	TGCGCCAGCAGTACGGATGGACGGAACACTGAAGCTTTCTTT	CASSTDGRNTEAFF
TRBV3-1/TRBV3-2	.	TRBJ1-5	.	TGTGCCAGCAGCCAAGGTTTGGGGCAGCCCCAGCATTTT	CASSQGLGQPQHF
TRBV11-2	.	TRBJ1-6	.	TGTGCCAGCAGCTTAGTTTTAGGCGCCTCACCCCTCCACTTT	CASSLVLGASPLHF
TRBV27	TRBD1	TRBJ1-2	.	TGTGCCAGCAGTACCGATGGACAGGGGGCGCGGTATGGCTACACCTTC	CASSTDGQGARYGYTF
TRBV3-1/TRBV3-2	TRBD1	TRBJ1-2	.	TGTGCCAGCAGCCCTAGAACCGGGACAGCGAACTATGGCTACACCTTC	CASSPRTGTANYGYTF
TRBV10-3	.	TRBJ1-2	.	TGTGCCATAAATGGGGGGGATTCCTTCTATGGCTACACCTTC	CAINGGDSFYGYTF
TRBV23-1	.	TRBJ1-2	.	TGCGCCAGCAGTCGTCAGGGTGAATATGGCTACACCTTC	CASSRQGEYGYTF
TRBV7-9	TRBD1	TRBJ2-3	.	TGTGCCAGCATCTTTCGGACAGGGGAGGATACGCAGTATTTT	CASIFRTGEDTQYF
TRBV5-4	.	TRBJ1-4	.	TGTGCCAGCAGCTTGGATCTTGCGGGAGGGGCGATAACCGAAAAACTGTTTTTT	CASSLDLAGGAITEKLFF
TRBV4-2	.	TRBJ1-1	.	TGTGCCAGCAGCCAAGGGACCCTCGACGGTGAAGCTTTCTTT	CASSQGTLDGEAFF
TRBV5-1	.	TRBJ1-1	.	TGCGCCAGCAGCTTACAAGGACAGATAGAAAACACTGAAGCTTTCTTT	CASSLQGQIENTEAFF
TRBV2	.	TRBJ1-1	.	TGTGCCAGCAGTGGTCAGGGCATCACTGAAGCTTTCTTT	CASSGQGITEAFF
TRBV12-1	.	TRBJ2-1	once	TGTGCCAGCAGCTTTCTGTTTCAGTCGGGGCCCCCCTACAATGAGCAGTTCTTC	CASSFLFQSGPPYNEQFF
TRBV6-2/TRBV6-3	TRBD1	TRBJ1-1	.	TGTGCCAGCAGCCACGGACAGGGGGCGGGGAACACTGAAGCTTTCTTT	CASSHGQGAGNTEAFF
TRBV5-1	TRBD1	TRBJ1-1	.	TGCGCCAGCACTCCCTCAGGGGGCACTGAAGCTTTCTTT	CASTPSGGTEAFF
TRBV11-2	TRBD1	TRBJ1-2	.	TGTGCCAGCAGCTTGGGGACAGTCCTCTATGGCTACACCTTC	CASSLGTVLYGYTF
TRBV24-1	TRBD1	TRBJ1-4	.	TGTGCCACCACCGGGACAGGGGCCCTCTGGTCTGAAAAACTGTTTTTT	CATTGTGALWSEKLFF
TRBV6-1	TRBD2	TRBJ2-1	.	TGTGCCAGCAGTGAAACGAGCGGGGGGGTTATTAAGCAGTTCTTC	CASSETSGGVIKQFF
TRBV4-3	.	TRBJ1-4	.	TGCGCCAGCAGCCAAGATTTCGGGGGGAACAATGAAAAACTGTTTTTT	CASSQDFGGNNEKLFF
TRBV30	.	TRBJ1-2	.	TGTGCCTGGAGCGTAGTCGGCCGGCATGGCTACACCTTC	CAWSVVGRHGYTF
TRBV5-6	.	TRBJ2-7	.	TGTGCCAGCAGCTTGGGGGTGGGGGGCTACTACGAGCAGTACTTC	CASSLGVGGYYEQYF
TRBV6-6	.	TRBJ1-2	.	TGTGCCAGCAGTTACGGGAGCGTAGGTTACACCTTC	CASSYGSVGYTF
TRBV7-6	.	TRBJ2-5	.	TGTGCCAGCAGCTTTGGAAGGGTCCAAGAGACCCAGTACTTC	CASSFGRVQETQYF
TRBV5-4	.	TRBJ2-3	.	TGTGCCAGCACCTTGACTCACGCGGCGCCTTTGACAGATACGCAGTATTTT	CASTLTHAAPLTDTQYF
TRBV30	.	TRBJ1-3	.	TGTGCCTGGGGAGGGGCAGCTGGAAACACCATATATTTT	CAWGGAAGNTIYF
TRBV9	TRBD1	TRBJ1-2	.	TGTGCCAGCAGCGTGGCGACAGGGGATTACTATGGCTACACCTTC	CASSVATGDYYGYTF
TRBV18	.	TRBJ1-5	.	TGTGCCAGCTCACCACGACGACAAGACAATCAGCCCCAGCATTTT	CASSPRRQDNQPQHF
TRBV2	.	TRBJ1-1	.	TGTGCCAGCAGTAAAAACTCGGCGAACACTGAAGCTTTCTTT	CASSKNSANTEAFF
TRBV6-2/TRBV6-3	TRBD1	TRBJ1-5	.	TGTGCCAGCAGTTACGGCACGACAGGGTTTTTTGGCAATCAGCCCCAGCATTTT	CASSYGTTGFFGNQPQHF
TRBV27	.	TRBJ1-3	.	TGTGCCAGCAGTTTGGGGGGGGTTGGAAACACCATATATTTT	CASSLGGVGNTIYF
TRBV7-9	.	TRBJ1-1	.	TGTGCCAGCAGAGGCCAAGGGGGGGCAAGCATCACTGAAGCTTTCTTT	CASRGQGGASITEAFF
TRBV18	.	TRBJ1-4	.	TGTGCCAGCTCACCACAGGAGCTAACTAATGAAAAACTGTTTTTT	CASSPQELTNEKLFF
TRBV11-2	.	TRBJ1-1	few	TGTGCCAGCAGCGGACGAGGGTACACTGAAGCTTTCTTT	CASSGRGYTEAFF
TRBV19	.	TRBJ2-7	once	TGTGCCAGTAGTTCGAAAGGGGGTCTCGAGCAGTACTTC	CASSSKGGLEQYF
TRBV9	TRBD1	TRBJ2-5	.	TGTGCCAGCAGCGCCCGAACAGGGGGAGAGACCCAGTACTTC	CASSARTGGETQYF
TRBV7-2	.	TRBJ1-1	.	TGTGCCAGCAGCTTTTCGCGGTCTGAAGCTTTCTTT	CASSFSRSEAFF
TRBV5-1	TRBD1	TRBJ2-7	.	TGCGCCAGCAGCTCGCGGACAGGTACCTCCTACGAGCAGTACTTC	CASSSRTGTSYEQYF
TRBV5-4	.	TRBJ1-1	once	TGTGCCAGCAGCTTGTGGGGGGGCTCTGACCGTCGGGCTTTCTTT	CASSLWGGSDRRAFF
TRBV5-6	.	TRBJ2-7	.	TGTGCCAGCAGCTTGGCCAACAGCTACGAGCAGTACTTC	CASSLANSYEQYF
TRBV2	.	TRBJ1-5	.	TGTGCCAGCAGTGAAATGAGGGCTGCTCAGCCCCAGCATTTT	CASSEMRAAQPQHF
TRBV5-1	.	TRBJ1-6	.	TGCGCCAGCAGCTTGGGGGGCCTAAATTCACCCCTCCACTTT	CASSLGGLNSPLHF
TRBV5-8	TRBD2	TRBJ2-7	.	TGTGCCAGCAGCTTCAGCGGGGGAAACTCCTACGAGCAGTACTTC	CASSFSGGNSYEQYF
TRBV10-1	.	TRBJ2-3	.	TGCGCCAGCAGTTTCGCAGGTTCCACAGATACGCAGTATTTT	CASSFAGSTDTQYF